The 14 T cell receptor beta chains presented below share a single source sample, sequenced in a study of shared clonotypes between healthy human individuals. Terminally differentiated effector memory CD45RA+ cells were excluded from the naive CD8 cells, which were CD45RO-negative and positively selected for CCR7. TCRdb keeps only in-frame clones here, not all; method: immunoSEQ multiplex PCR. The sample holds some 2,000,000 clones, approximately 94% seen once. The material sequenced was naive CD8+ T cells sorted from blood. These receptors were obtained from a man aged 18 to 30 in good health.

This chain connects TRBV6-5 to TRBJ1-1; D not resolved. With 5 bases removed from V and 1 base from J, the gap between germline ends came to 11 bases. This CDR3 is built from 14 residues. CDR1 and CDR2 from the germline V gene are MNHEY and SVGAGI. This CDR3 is CASSGVNSNTEAFF. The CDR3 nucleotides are TGTGCCAGCAGTGGGGTTAATTCGAACACTGAAGCTTTCTTT.

CDR3 DNA sequence: TGTGCCAGCAGTTTATCGGAGACTAGCGGGGGGATGTACCAAGAGACCCAGTACTTC. Translating it yields CASSLSETSGGMYQETQYF. The V and J genes are TRBV28 and TRBJ2-5; 13 nucleotides line up with TRBD2. Germline V gene sequence: CDR1 MDHEN, CDR2 SYDVKM. This CDR3 region has 19 residues. V lost 1 base and J lost 0; bases outside the gene matches: 8.

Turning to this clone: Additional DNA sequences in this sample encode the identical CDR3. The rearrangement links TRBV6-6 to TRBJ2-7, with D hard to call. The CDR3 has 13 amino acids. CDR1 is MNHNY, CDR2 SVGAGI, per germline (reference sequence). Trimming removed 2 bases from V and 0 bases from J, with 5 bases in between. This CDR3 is CASSYLGSYEQYF. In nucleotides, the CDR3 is TGTGCCAGCAGTTACCTAGGCTCCTACGAGCAGTACTTC.

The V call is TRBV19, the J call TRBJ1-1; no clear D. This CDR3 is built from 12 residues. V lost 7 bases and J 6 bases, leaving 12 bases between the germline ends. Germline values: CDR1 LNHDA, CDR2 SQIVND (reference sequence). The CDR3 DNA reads TGTGCCAGTACCTTAGGGCTGGCTGAAGCTTTCTTT. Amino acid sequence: CASTLGLAEAFF.

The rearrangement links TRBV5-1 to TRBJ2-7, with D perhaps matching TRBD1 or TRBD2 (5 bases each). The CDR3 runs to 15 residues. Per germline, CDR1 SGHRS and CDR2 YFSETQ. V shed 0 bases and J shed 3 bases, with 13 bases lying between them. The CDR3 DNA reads TGCGCCAGCAGCTTGGGAGTGGGGGAAGGCTACGAGCAGTACTTC. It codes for CASSLGVGEGYEQYF. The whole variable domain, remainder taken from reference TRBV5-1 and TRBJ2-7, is KAGVTQTPRYLIKTRGQQVTLSCSPISGHRSVSWYQQTPGQGLQFLFEYFSETQRNKGNFPGRFSGRQFSNSRSEMNVSTLELGDSALYLCASSLGVGEGYEQYFGPGTRLTVT.

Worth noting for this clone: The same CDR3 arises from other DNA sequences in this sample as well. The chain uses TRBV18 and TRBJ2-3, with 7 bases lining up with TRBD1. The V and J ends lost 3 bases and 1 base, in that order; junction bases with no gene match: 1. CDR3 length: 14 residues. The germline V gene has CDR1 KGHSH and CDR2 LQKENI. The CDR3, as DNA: TGTGCCAGCTCACCCGACAGGGGCACAGATACGCAGTATTTT. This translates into CASSPDRGTDTQYF.

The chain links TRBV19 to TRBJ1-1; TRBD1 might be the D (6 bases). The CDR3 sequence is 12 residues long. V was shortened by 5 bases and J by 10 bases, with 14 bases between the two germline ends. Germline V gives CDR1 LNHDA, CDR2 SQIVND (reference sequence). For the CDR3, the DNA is TGTGCCAGTAGTGCAGGGGCTTTGGCAGCTTTCTTT. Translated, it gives CASSAGALAAFF. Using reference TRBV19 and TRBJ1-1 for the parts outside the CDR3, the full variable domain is DGGITQSPKYLFRKEGQNVTLSCEQNLNHDAMYWYRQDPGQGLRLIYYSQIVNDFQKGDIAEGYSVSREKKESFPLTVTSAQKNPTAFYLCASSAGALAAFFGQGTRLTVV.

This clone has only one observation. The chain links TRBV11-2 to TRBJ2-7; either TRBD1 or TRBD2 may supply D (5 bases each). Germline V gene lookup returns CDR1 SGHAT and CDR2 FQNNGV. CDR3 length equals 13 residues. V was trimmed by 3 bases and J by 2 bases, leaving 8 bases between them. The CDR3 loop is CASSFGAAYEQYF. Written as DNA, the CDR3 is TGTGCCAGCAGCTTCGGGGCTGCCTACGAGCAGTACTTC.

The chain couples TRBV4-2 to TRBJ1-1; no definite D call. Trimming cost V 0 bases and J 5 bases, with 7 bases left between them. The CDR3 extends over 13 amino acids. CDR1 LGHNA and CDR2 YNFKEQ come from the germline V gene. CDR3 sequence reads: CASSQDPVTEAFF. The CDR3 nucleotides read TGTGCCAGCAGCCAAGATCCTGTAACTGAAGCTTTCTTT.

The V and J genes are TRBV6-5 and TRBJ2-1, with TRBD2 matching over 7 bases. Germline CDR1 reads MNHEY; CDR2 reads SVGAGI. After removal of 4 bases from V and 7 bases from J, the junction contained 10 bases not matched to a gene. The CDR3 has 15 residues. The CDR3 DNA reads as TGTGCCAGCAGTTCCCCGATGGCCGGGAGGAATGAGCAGTTCTTC. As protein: CASSSPMAGRNEQFF.

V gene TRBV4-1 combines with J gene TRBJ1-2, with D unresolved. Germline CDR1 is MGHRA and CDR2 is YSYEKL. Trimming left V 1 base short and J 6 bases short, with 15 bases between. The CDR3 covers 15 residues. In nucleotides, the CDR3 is TGCGCCAGCAGCCAAGGTCCGGCCTATGGAGATGGCTACACCTTC. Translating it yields CASSQGPAYGDGYTF.

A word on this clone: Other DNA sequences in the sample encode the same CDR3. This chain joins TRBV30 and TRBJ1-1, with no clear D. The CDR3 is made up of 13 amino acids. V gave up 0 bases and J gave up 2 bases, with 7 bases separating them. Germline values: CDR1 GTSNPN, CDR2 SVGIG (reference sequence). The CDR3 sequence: CAWSVGSNTEAFF. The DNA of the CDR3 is TGTGCCTGGAGTGTGGGCAGTAACACTGAAGCTTTCTTT.

This chain's CDR3 is CASSPMDRPTDTQYF. The DNA of the CDR3 is TGCGCCAGCAGTCCTATGGACAGACCCACAGATACGCAGTATTTT. The V call is TRBV4-1, the J call TRBJ2-3; tentative D call: TRBD1 (6 bases). The V gene lost 6 bases and the J gene lost 2 bases, with 15 bases spanning the gap. The CDR3 has 15 amino acids. Germline lookup yields CDR1 MGHRA and CDR2 YSYEKL.

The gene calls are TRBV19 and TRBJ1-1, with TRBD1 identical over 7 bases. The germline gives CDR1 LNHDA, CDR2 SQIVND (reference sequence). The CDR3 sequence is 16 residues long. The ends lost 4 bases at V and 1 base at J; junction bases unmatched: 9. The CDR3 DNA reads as TGTGCCAGTAGTACCATTCGGACAGGACCGAACACTGAAGCTTTCTTT. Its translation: CASSTIRTGPNTEAFF. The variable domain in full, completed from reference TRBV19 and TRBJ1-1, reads DGGITQSPKYLFRKEGQNVTLSCEQNLNHDAMYWYRQDPGQGLRLIYYSQIVNDFQKGDIAEGYSVSREKKESFPLTVTSAQKNPTAFYLCASSTIRTGPNTEAFFGQGTRLTVV.